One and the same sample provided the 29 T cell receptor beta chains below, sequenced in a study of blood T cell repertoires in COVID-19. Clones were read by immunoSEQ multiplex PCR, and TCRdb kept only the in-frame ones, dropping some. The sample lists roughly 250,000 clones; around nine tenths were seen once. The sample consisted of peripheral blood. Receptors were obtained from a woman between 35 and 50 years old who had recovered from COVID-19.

This CDR3 is CASSHPRNEQFF. For the CDR3, the DNA is TGTGCCAGCAGCCACCCCCGGAATGAGCAGTTCTTC. The V gene is TRBV7-8, the J gene TRBJ2-1, with D unclear. Trimming took off 5 bases at V and 7 bases at J, with 9 bases between the two ends. The CDR3 consists of 12 residues. In germline, CDR1 is SGHVS, CDR2 FQNEAQ.

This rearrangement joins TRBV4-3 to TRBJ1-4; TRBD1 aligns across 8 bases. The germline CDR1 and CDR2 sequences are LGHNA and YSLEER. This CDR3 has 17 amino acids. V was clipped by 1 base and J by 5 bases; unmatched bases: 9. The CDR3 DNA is TGCGCCAGCAGCCAAGGACCAACGCGGACAGGGAATGAAAAACTGTTTTTT. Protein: CASSQGPTRTGNEKLFF.

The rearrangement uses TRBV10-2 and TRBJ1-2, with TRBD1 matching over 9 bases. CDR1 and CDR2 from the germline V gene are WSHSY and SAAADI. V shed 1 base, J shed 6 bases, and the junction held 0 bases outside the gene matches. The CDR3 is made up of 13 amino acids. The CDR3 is CASSEWTGDGYTF. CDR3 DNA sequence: TGCGCCAGCAGTGAGTGGACAGGGGATGGCTACACCTTC.

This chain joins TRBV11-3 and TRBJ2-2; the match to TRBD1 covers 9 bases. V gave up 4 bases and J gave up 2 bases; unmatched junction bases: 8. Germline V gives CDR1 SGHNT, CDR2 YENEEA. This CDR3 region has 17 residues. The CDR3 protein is CASSSLETGGNTGELFF. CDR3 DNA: TGTGCCAGCAGCTCCCTTGAGACAGGGGGAAACACCGGGGAGCTGTTTTTT.

The DNA of the CDR3 is TGTGCCATCAGTGGCACCGGGACACTGGGCTCCTACGAGCAGTACTTC. This gives the protein CAISGTGTLGSYEQYF. The V and J genes are TRBV10-3 and TRBJ2-7, with a weak D call TRBD1 (6 bases). V dropped 4 bases and J dropped 0 bases, with 16 bases sitting between them. The CDR3 runs 16 residues. In germline, CDR1 is ENHRY, CDR2 SYGVKD.

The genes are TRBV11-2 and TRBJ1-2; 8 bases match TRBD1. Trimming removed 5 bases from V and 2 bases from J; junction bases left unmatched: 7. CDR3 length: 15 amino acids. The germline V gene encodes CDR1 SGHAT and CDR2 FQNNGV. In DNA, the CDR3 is TGTGCCAGCAGCCCCCCCGGACAGGGAAACTATGGCTACACCTTC. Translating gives CASSPPGQGNYGYTF.

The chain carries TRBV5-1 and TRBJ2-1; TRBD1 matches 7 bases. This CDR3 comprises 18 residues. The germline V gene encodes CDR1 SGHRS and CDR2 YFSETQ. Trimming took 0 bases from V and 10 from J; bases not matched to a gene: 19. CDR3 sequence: CASSLALKDRLGVGEQFF. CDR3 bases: TGCGCCAGCAGCTTGGCGCTAAAGGACAGGTTGGGAGTCGGGGAGCAGTTCTTC.

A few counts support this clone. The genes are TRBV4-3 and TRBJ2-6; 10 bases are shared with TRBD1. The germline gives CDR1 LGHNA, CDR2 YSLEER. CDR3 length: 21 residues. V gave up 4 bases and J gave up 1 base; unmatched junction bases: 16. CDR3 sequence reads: CASSPKGPSGTGVSGANVLTF. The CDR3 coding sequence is TGCGCCAGCAGCCCAAAGGGACCCAGTGGGACAGGGGTTTCTGGGGCCAACGTCCTGACTTTC.

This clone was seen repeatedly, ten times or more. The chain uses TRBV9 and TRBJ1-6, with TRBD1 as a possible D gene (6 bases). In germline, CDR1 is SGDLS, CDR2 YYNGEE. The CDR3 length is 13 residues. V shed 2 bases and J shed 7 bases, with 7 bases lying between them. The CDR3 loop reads CASSVTGNSPLHF. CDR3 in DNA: TGTGCCAGCAGCGTTACAGGGAATTCACCCCTCCACTTT.

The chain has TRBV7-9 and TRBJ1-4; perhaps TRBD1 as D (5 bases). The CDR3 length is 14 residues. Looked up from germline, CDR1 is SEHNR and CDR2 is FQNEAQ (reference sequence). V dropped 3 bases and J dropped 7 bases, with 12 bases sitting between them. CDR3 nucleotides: TGTGCCAGCAGCTTTAGGGGAGGTTCTGAAAAACTGTTTTTT. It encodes CASSFRGGSEKLFF. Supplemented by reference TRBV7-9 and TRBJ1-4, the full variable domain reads DTGVSQNPRHKITKRGQNVTFRCDPISEHNRLYWYRQTLGQGPEFLTYFQNEAQLEKSRLLSDRFSAERPKGSFSTLEIQRTEQGDSAMYLCASSFRGGSEKLFFGSGTQLSVL.

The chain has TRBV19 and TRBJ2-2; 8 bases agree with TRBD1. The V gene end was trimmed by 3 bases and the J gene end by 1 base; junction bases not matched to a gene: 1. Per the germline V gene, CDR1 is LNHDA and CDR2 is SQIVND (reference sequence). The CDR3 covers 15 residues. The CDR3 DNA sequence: TGTGCCAGTAGTATTGGGACAGGGAACACCGGGGAGCTGTTTTTT. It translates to CASSIGTGNTGELFF. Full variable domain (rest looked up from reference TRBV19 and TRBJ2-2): DGGITQSPKYLFRKEGQNVTLSCEQNLNHDAMYWYRQDPGQGLRLIYYSQIVNDFQKGDIAEGYSVSREKKESFPLTVTSAQKNPTAFYLCASSIGTGNTGELFFGEGSRLTVL.

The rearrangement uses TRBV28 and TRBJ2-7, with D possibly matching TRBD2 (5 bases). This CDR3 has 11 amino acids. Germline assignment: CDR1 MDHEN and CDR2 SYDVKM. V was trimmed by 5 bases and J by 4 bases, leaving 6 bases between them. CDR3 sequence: CASSEGYEQYF. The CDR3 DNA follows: TGTGCCAGCAGTGAGGGTTACGAGCAGTACTTC.

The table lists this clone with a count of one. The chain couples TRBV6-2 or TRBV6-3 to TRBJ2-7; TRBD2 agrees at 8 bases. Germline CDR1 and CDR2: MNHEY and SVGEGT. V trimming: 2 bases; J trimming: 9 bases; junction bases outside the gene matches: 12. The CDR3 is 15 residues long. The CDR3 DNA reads TGTGCCAGCAGTTACCCCTGGCGGGGGGACTCGGGGCAGTACTTC. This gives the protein CASSYPWRGDSGQYF.

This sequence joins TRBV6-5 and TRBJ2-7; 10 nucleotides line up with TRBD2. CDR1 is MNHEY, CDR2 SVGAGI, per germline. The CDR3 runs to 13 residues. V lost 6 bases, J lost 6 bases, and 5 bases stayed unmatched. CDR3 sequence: CASRGLAKGEQYF. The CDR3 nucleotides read TGTGCCAGCAGGGGACTAGCGAAGGGCGAGCAGTACTTC.

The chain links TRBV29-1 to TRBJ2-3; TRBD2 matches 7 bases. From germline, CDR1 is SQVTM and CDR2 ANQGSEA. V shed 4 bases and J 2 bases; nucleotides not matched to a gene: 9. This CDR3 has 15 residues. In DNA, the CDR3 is TGCAGCGTTGCGGCCGTGGGGGGGAACACAGATACGCAGTATTTT. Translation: CSVAAVGGNTDTQYF.

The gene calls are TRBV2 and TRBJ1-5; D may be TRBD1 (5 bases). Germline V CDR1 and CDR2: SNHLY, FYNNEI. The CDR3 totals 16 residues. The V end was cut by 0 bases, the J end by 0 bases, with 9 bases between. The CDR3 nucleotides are TGTGCCAGCAGTGAAGCCCCAGGGTATAGCAATCAGCCCCAGCATTTT. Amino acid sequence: CASSEAPGYSNQPQHF.

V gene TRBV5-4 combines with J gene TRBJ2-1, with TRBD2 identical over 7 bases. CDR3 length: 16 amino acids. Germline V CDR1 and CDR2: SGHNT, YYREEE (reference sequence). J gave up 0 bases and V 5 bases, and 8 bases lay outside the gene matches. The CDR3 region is CASSSPRTSSYNEQFF. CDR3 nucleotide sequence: TGTGCCAGCAGTTCCCCCCGGACTAGCTCCTACAATGAGCAGTTCTTC.

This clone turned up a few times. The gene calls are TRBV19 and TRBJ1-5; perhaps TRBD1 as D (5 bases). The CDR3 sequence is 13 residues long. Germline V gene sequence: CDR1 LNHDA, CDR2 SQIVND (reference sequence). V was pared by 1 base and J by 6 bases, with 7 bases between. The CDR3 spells CASSIAGLQPQHF. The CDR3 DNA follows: TGTGCCAGTAGTATAGCGGGACTTCAGCCCCAGCATTTT. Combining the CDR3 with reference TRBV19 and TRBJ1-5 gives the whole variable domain DGGITQSPKYLFRKEGQNVTLSCEQNLNHDAMYWYRQDPGQGLRLIYYSQIVNDFQKGDIAEGYSVSREKKESFPLTVTSAQKNPTAFYLCASSIAGLQPQHFGDGTRLSIL.

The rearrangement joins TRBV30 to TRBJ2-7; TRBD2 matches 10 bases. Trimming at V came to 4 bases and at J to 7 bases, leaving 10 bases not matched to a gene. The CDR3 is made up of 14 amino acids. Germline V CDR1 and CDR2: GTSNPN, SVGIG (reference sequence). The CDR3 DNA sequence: TGTGCCTGGAACGAAGCGGGAGGGCCGAGTGAGCAGTACTTC. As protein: CAWNEAGGPSEQYF.

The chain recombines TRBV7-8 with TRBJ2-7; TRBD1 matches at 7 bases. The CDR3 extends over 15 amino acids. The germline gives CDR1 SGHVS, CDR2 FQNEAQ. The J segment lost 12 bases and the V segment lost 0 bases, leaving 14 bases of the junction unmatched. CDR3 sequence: CASSLAMGTDPLWYF. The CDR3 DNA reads TGTGCCAGCAGCTTAGCGATGGGGACAGATCCCTTATGGTACTTC.

CDR3 DNA sequence: TGTGCCAGCAGTTACTCTCTACAGGGCAACTATGGCTACACCTTC. Residues: CASSYSLQGNYGYTF. V is TRBV6-5 and J is TRBJ1-2, with D perhaps TRBD1 (6 bases). V lost 0 bases and J lost 2, with 10 bases in between. Germline lookup yields CDR1 MNHEY and CDR2 SVGAGI. The CDR3 totals 15 residues.

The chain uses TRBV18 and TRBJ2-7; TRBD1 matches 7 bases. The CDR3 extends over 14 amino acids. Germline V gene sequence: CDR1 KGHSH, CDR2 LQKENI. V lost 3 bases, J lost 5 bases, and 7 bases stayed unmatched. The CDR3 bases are TGTGCCAGCTCACCCGACAGGGCCCCCCACGAGCAGTACTTC. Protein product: CASSPDRAPHEQYF.

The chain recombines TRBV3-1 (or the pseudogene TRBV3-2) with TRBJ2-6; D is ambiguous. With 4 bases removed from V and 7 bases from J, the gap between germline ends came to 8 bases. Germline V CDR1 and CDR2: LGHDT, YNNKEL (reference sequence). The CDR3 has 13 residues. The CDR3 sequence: CASSLQTANVLTF. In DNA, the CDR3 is TGTGCCAGCAGCCTGCAGACTGCCAACGTCCTGACTTTC.

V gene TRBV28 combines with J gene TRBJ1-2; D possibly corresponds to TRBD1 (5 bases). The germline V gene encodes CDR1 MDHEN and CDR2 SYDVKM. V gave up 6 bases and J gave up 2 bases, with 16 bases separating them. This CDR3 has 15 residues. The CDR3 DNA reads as TGTGCCAGCAGACCTCTAGGGGTCGGGAACTATGGCTACACCTTC. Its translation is CASRPLGVGNYGYTF.

The chain's CDR3 is CASSVRQGYTDTQYF. The CDR3, as DNA: TGTGCCAGCAGCGTTCGACAGGGCTACACAGATACGCAGTATTTT. This chain uses TRBV7-2 with TRBJ2-3, with 7 bases that match TRBD1. The CDR3 length is 15 residues. Germline V gene data show CDR1 as SGHTA and CDR2 as FQGNSA. The V gene end was trimmed by 5 bases and the J gene end by 2 bases; junction bases not matched to a gene: 7.

This chain's CDR3 is CASSPGGATDTQYF. The CDR3 DNA reads TGTGCCAGCAGCCCCGGGGGGGCGACAGATACGCAGTATTTT. The chain recombines TRBV9 with TRBJ2-3, with 8 bases aligning to TRBD2. V gave up 4 bases and J gave up 3 bases; unmatched junction bases: 4. The CDR3 extends over 14 amino acids. Germline loops: CDR1 SGDLS, CDR2 YYNGEE.

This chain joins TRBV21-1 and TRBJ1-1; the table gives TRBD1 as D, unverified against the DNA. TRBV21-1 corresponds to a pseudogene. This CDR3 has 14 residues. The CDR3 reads CASSTDREWTEAFF. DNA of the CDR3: TGTGCCAGCAGCACGGACAGGGAATGGACTGAAGCTTTCTTT.

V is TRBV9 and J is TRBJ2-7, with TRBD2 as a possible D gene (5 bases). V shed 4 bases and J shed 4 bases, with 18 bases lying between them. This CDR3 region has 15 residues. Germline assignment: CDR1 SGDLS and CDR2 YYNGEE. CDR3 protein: CASSPSDQAVYEQYF. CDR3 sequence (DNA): TGTGCCAGCAGCCCAAGCGACCAAGCGGTTTACGAGCAGTACTTC.

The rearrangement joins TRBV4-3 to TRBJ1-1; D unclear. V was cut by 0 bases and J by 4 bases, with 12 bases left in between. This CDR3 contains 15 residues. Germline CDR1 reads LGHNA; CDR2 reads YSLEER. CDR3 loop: CASSQDPVEVTEAFF. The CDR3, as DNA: TGCGCCAGCAGCCAAGATCCGGTGGAGGTCACTGAAGCTTTCTTT.